This entry features one T cell receptor beta chain sequence. Its antigen is not identified. The germline CDR1 and CDR2 sequences are LNHDA and SQIVND (reference sequence). The CDR3 runs 17 residues. V gave up 1 base and J gave up 5 bases, with 19 bases separating them. This sample is part of a study of graft-versus-host responses after intestinal transplantation. Study information: Recipients had multivisceral, liver-intestinal, or isolated intestinal transplants. Anti-thymocyte globulin served as induction for all recipients, who then took tacrolimus and steroids for approximately three years.

The data were produced by immunoSEQ multiplex PCR, yet TCRdb's version contains in-frame clones alone and is incomplete. The data contain approximately 24,000 clones, 90% to 95% of them seen just once; the ten biggest clones take up about 0.49%. General study points: The highest levels of circulating GvH clones went along with early declines in HvG clones after transplant. GvH clones appeared in recipient marrow, some first in ileum or blood.

The sample consisted of PBMCs, taken 18 days after transplant. The chain is built from TRBV19 and TRBJ2-3, with D tentatively TRBD2 (7 bases). The sequence came from a human patient who received an intestinal transplant, so some T cells may come from the graft donor. CDR3 loop: CASSIVGHWGGLDTQYF. CDR3 nucleotides: TGTGCCAGTAGTATAGTAGGGCACTGGGGGGGCTTAGATACGCAGTATTTT.